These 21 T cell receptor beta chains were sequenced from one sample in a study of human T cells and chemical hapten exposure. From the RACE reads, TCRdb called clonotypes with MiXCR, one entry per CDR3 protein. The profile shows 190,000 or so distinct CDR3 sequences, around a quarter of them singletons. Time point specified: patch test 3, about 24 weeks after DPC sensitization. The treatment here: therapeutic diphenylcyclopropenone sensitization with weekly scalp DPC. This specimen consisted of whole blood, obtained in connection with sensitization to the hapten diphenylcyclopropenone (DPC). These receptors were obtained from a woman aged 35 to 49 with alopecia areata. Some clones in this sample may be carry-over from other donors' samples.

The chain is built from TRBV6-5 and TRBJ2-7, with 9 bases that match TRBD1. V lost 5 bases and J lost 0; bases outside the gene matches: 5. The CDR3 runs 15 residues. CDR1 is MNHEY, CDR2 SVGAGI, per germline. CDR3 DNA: TGTGCCAGCAGTGCCGACAGGGGGGACTCCTACGAGCAGTACTTC. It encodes CASSADRGDSYEQYF.

This CDR3 is CASSLAGGLQETQYF. The CDR3 nucleotides read TGTGCCAGCAGTTTAGCAGGGGGTCTCCAAGAGACCCAGTACTTC. The chain employs TRBV28 and TRBJ2-5; 7 nucleotides match TRBD1. J lost 1 base, V lost 2 bases, and 4 bases had no gene match. There are 15 residues in the CDR3. Looked up from germline, CDR1 is MDHEN and CDR2 is SYDVKM.

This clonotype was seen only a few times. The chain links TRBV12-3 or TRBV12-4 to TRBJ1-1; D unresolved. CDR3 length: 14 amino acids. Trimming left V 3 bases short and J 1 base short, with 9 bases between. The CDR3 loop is CASSFQGRNTEAFF. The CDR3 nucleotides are TGTGCCAGCAGTTTTCAAGGCAGGAACACTGAAGCTTTCTTT.

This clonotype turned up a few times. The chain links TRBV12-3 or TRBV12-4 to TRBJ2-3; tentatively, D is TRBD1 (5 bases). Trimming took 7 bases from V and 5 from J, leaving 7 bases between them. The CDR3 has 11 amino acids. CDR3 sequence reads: CASTQGDTQYF. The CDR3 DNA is TGTGCCAGCACCCAGGGAGATACGCAGTATTTT.

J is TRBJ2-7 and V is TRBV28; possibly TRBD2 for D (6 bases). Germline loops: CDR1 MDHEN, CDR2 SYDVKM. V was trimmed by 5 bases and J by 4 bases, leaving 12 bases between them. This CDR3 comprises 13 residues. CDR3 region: CASSPPEGYEQYF. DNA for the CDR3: TGTGCCAGCAGTCCACCGGAGGGGTACGAGCAGTACTTC.

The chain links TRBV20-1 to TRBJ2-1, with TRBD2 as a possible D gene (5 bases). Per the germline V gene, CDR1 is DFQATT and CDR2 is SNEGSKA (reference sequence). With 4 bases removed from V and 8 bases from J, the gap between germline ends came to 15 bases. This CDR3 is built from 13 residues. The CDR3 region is CSATGLLGDEQFF. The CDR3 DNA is TGCAGTGCTACCGGACTGTTGGGCGATGAGCAGTTCTTC.

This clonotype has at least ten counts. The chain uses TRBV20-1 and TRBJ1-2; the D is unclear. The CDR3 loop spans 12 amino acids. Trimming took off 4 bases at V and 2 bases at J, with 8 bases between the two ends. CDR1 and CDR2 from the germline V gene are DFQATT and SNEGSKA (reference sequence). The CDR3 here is CSAIHRNYGYTF. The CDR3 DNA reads TGCAGTGCTATCCACCGGAACTATGGCTACACCTTC.

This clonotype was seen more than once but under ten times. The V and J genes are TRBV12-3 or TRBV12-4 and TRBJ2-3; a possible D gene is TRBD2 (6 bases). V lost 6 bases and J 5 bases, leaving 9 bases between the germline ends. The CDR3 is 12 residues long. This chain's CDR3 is CASRAEGDTQYF. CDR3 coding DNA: TGTGCCAGCAGAGCGGAGGGAGATACGCAGTATTTT.

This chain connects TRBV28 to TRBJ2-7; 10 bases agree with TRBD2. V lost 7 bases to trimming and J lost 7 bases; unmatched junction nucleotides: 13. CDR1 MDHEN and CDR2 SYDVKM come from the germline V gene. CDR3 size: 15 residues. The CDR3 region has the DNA TGTGCCAGCACCCAACGGCTAGCGGGAGATGGTGAGCAGTACTTC. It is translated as CASTQRLAGDGEQYF.

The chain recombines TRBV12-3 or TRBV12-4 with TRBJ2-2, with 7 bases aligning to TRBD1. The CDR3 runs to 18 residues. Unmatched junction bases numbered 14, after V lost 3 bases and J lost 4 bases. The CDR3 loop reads CASSFWTGSGMGTGELFF. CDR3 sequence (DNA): TGTGCCAGCAGTTTCTGGACAGGTTCCGGCATGGGCACCGGGGAGCTGTTTTTT.

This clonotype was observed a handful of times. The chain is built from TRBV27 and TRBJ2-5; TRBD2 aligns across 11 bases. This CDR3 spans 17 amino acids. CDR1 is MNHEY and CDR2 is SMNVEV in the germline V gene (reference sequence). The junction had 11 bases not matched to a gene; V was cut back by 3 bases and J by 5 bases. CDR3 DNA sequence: TGTGCCAGCAGTTTGAGGCTAGCGGGAGGAAGGTCGGAGACCCAGTACTTC. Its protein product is CASSLRLAGGRSETQYF.

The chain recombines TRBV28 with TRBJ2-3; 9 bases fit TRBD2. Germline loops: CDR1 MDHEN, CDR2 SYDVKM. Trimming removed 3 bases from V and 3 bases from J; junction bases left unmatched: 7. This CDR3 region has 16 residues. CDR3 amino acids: CASSLVASGNTDTQYF. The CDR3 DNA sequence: TGTGCCAGCAGTTTGGTCGCTAGCGGGAATACAGATACGCAGTATTTT.

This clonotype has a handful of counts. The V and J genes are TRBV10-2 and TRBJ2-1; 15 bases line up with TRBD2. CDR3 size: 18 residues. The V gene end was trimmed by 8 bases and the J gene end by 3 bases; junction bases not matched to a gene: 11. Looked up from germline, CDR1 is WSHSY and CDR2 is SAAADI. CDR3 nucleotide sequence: TGCGCCAGCCGGTTAGGACTAGCGGGAGGGACTGGCTACAATGAGCAGTTCTTC. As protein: CASRLGLAGGTGYNEQFF.

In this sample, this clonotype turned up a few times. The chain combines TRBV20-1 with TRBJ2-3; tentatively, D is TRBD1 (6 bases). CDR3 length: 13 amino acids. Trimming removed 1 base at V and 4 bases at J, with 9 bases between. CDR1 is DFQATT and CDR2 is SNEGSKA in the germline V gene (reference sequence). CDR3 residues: CSARVPGADTQYF. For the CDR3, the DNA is TGCAGTGCTAGAGTGCCAGGGGCAGATACGCAGTATTTT.

CDR3 sequence reads: CSALLGNQPQHF. The DNA of the CDR3 is TGCAGCGCCTTGTTGGGTAATCAGCCCCAGCATTTT. This chain joins TRBV29-1 and TRBJ1-5, with D uncertain. The length of the CDR3 is 12 residues. V lost 7 bases to trimming and J lost 4 bases, with 11 bases between them. Looked up from germline, CDR1 is SQVTM and CDR2 is ANQGSEA.

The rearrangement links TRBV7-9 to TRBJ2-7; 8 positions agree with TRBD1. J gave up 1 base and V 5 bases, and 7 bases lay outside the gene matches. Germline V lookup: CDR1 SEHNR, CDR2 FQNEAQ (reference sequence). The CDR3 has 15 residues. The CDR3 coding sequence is TGTGCCAGCAGCGCCGGGACAGGCCGTTCCTACGAGCAGTACTTC. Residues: CASSAGTGRSYEQYF.

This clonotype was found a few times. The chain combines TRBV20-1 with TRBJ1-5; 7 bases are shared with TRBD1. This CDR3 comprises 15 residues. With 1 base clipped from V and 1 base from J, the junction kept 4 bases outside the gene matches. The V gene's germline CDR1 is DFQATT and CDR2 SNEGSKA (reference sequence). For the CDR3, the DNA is TGCAGTGCTAGAGCAGGGGGATCAAGCAATCAGCCCCAGCATTTT. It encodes CSARAGGSSNQPQHF.

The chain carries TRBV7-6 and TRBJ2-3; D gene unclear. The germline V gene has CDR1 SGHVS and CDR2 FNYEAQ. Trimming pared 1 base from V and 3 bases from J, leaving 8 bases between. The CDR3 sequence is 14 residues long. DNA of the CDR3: TGTGCCAGCAGCTTAGAGGCGGTTACAGATACGCAGTATTTT. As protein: CASSLEAVTDTQYF.

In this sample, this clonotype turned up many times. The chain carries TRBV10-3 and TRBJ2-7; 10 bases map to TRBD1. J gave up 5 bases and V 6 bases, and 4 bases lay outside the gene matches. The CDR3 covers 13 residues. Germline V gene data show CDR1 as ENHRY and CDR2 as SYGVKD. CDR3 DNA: TGTGCCATCAGGGGGACAGGGGTCGACGAGCAGTACTTC. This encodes CAIRGTGVDEQYF.

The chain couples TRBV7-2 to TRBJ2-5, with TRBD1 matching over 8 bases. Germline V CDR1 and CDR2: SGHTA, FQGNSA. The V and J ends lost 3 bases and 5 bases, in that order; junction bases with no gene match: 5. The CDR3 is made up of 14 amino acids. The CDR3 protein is CASSFSRGRETQYF. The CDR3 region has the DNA TGTGCCAGCAGCTTTTCCAGGGGGCGGGAGACCCAGTACTTC.

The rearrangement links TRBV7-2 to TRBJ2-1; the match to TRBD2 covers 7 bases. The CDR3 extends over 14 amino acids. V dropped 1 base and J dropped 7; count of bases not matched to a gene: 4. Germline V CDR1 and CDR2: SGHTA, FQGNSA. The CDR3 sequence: CASSLDHGRNEQFF. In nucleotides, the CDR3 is TGTGCCAGCAGCTTAGATCACGGGAGGAATGAGCAGTTCTTC.